The sequence of this T cell receptor beta chain was determined in a study of immune cell composition in non-small cell lung cancer. Findings and limits, study-wide: Clones >0.5% enriched in tumour were rarer in adenocarcinoma (about 35%) than squamous (approximately 80%). Tumour TCR-beta clonality was not significantly tied to smoking pack-years.

The ends lost 3 bases at V and 4 bases at J; junction bases unmatched: 1. This CDR3 contains 13 residues. From germline, CDR1 is MNHEY and CDR2 SMNVEV (reference sequence). Produced via immunoSEQ multiplex PCR; TCRdb's table is partial and in-frame only. The profile shows some 11,000 clones, around 60% of them singletons. On this clone itself: Its antigen is not identified.

The chain recombines TRBV27 with TRBJ2-5; 8 bases are shared with TRBD2. The origin of this receptor is a human donor with non-small cell lung cancer. Source material: lung tumor tissue. The CDR3 region has the DNA TGTGCCAGCAGTTTCGGGGGGGTAGAGACCCAGTACTTC. This encodes CASSFGGVETQYF.